A single T cell receptor (beta chain) is shown here with its context. The CDR3 consists of 17 residues. V gave up 1 base and J gave up 0 bases, with 13 bases separating them. Germline V gene lookup returns CDR1 SGHTA and CDR2 FQGNSA. Measured with immunoSEQ multiplex PCR; TCRdb has only the in-frame clones, and not every one. The sample contains fewer than 150,000 clones, over 65% of which appear only once. The source of the sample is a study of blood T cell repertoires in COVID-19. Study-wide background: Material from acute and convalescent COVID-19 was sourced from the United States, Italy and Spain.

The clonotype comes from a man between 70 and 80 years old with acute or convalescent COVID-19. V gene TRBV7-2 combines with J gene TRBJ2-1, with D possibly matching TRBD2 (6 bases). Material for sequencing was peripheral blood. The CDR3 region has the DNA TGTGCCAGCAGCTTAGAAGTTTGGAGGGGCTCCTACAATGAGCAGTTCTTC. This gives the protein CASSLEVWRGSYNEQFF.